A selection of T cell receptor beta chains follows, all from one sample in a study of blood T cell repertoires in COVID-19. Clones were sequenced by immunoSEQ multiplex PCR, and TCRdb holds only the in-frame ones, with some missing. The repertoire includes roughly 100,000 clones, about 80% of them detected once, and 12% sits in the top ten. The specimen sequenced was peripheral blood. The receptors were gathered from a human donor in a cohort sampled during active COVID-19. Each CDR3 is given with its conserved first and last residue. Each record gives: V gene, D gene, J gene, CDR3 DNA, CDR3 protein. A D gene is named only where the DNA matches it firmly.

TRBV7-2,NA,TRBJ1-5,TGTGCCAGCAGCGTAACTTCTGATAGCAATCAGCCCCAGCATTTT,CASSVTSDSNQPQHF
TRBV3-1/TRBV3-2,TRBD2,TRBJ2-3,TGTGCCAGCAGCCAGGGAGGACTAGCGGGGGGCACAGATACGCAGTATTTT,CASSQGGLAGGTDTQYF
TRBV7-2,NA,TRBJ2-7,TGTGCCAGCAGCCTTCAGGTAGGCAGCTACGAGCAGTACTTC,CASSLQVGSYEQYF
TRBV18,NA,TRBJ2-7,TGTGCCAGCTCACCACCGGGCAGGGTCCCCTCGGACTACGAGCAGTACTTC,CASSPPGRVPSDYEQYF
TRBV6-5,TRBD1,TRBJ1-1,TGTGCCAGCAGTCCTGGACAGGGGGCGAACACTGAAGCTTTCTTT,CASSPGQGANTEAFF
TRBV25-1,TRBD2,TRBJ2-4,TGTGCCAGCAGTGAATATGCCCGGGCGGGGGACATTCAGTACTTC,CASSEYARAGDIQYF
TRBV25-1,TRBD1,TRBJ1-1,TGTGCCAGCAGTGAATCGTCAGGGGGCACTGAAGCTTTCTTT,CASSESSGGTEAFF
TRBV7-2,TRBD2,TRBJ2-2,TGTGCCAGCAGCTTAGTAGCGGGGGGGATTACCGGGGAGCTGTTTTTT,CASSLVAGGITGELFF
TRBV5-6,NA,TRBJ2-3,TGTGCCAGCAGCTACGACCCCGGGTCCCGGGGTGATACGCAGTATTTT,CASSYDPGSRGDTQYF
TRBV11-2,TRBD1,TRBJ1-2,TGTGCCAGCAGCCCCGAAATGTTAGGGGGCGGTGGCTACACCTTC,CASSPEMLGGGGYTF
TRBV9,TRBD2,TRBJ2-5,TGTGCCAGCAGCGTAGCGGGGGGGCCCCAAGAGACCCAGTACTTC,CASSVAGGPQETQYF
TRBV7-3,TRBD2,TRBJ2-1,TGTGCCAGCAGCTTTACGACGGGACTAGCGGGGGGCTCCTACAATGAGCAGTTCTTC,CASSFTTGLAGGSYNEQFF
TRBV2,TRBD1,TRBJ1-1,TGTGCCAGCAGTGAGGGGGCAGGGGGGTTGAACACTGAAGCTTTCTTT,CASSEGAGGLNTEAFF
TRBV30,TRBD1,TRBJ1-5,TGTGCCTGGAGCTGGGGACAGGGGAGCAATCAGCCCCAGCATTTT,CAWSWGQGSNQPQHF
TRBV4-2,NA,TRBJ2-2,TGTGCCAGCAGCCAAGACGTACTGGTCACCGGGGAGCTGTTTTTT,CASSQDVLVTGELFF
TRBV6-5,NA,TRBJ2-3,TGTGCCAGCAGTTACATCCAGGGCATAAGCACAGATACGCAGTATTTT,CASSYIQGISTDTQYF